This note documents a single T cell receptor (beta chain) sequence. Its cognate antigen is unknown. The length of the CDR3 is 14 residues. V was shortened by 7 bases and J by 5 bases, with 16 bases between the two germline ends. CDR1 is ENHRY and CDR2 is SYGVKD in the germline V gene. The data are from a study of T-cell memory formation after mild COVID-19. TCRdb redid the calling of the 5' RACE reads with MiXCR, one entry per CDR3 protein. This repertoire shows 250,000 to 350,000 distinct CDR3 sequences, 15% to 20% found once; its top ten account for roughly 23%. Study-level points and caveats: Clones which contracted sat mainly in CM and EM if CD4+, and in EMRA if CD8+.

This TCR derives from a man younger than 35 who had mild COVID-19 (a few samples of this study predate the infection). Cell type and time point are not known. The sequencing input was PBMCs or a T cell subset sorted from them (not recorded which). The chain uses TRBV10-3 and TRBJ2-3; perhaps TRBD2 as D (7 bases). CDR3 in DNA: TGTGCCATCAACGAGGGGGGGTCCGGAGATACGCAGTATTTT. This translates into CAINEGGSGDTQYF.